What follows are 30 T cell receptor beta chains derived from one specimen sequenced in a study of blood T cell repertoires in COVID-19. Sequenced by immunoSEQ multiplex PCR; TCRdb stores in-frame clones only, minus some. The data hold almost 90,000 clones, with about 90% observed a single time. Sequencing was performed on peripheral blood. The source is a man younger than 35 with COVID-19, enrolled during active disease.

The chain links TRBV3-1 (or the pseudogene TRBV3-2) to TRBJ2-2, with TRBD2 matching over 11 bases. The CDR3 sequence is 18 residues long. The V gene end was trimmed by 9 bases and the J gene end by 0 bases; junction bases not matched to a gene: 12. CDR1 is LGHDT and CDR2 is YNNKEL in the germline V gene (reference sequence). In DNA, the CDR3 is TGTGCCAGGGCGAAAACGACACTAGCGGGAGCGAACACCGGGGAGCTGTTTTTT. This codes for CARAKTTLAGANTGELFF.

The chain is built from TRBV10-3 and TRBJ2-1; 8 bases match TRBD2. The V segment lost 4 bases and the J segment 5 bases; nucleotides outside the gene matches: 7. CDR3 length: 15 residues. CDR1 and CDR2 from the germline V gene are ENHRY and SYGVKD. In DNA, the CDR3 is TGTGCCATCAGTGTTTTAGCGGGAAGAGACAATGAGCAGTTCTTC. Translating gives CAISVLAGRDNEQFF.

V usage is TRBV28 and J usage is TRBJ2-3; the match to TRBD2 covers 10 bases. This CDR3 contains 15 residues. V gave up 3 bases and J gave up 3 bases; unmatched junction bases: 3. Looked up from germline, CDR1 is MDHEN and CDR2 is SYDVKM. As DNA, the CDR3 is TGTGCCAGCAGTTTCCTAGCGGGAGAGACAGATACGCAGTATTTT. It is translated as CASSFLAGETDTQYF.

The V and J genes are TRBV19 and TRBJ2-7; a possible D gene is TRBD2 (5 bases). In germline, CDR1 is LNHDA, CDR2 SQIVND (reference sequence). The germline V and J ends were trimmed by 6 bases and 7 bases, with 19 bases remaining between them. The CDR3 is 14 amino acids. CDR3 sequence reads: CASRIGLQVGEQYF. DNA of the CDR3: TGTGCCAGTAGGATTGGACTGCAAGTTGGAGAGCAGTACTTC.

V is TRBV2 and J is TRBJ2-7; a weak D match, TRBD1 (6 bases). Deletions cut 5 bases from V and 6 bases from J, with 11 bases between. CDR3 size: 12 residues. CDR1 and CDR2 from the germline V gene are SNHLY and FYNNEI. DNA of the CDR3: TGTGCCAGCAGTAGGGACACGGGCGAGCAGTACTTC. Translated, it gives CASSRDTGEQYF. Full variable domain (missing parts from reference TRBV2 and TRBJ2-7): EPEVTQTPSHQVTQMGQEVILRCVPISNHLYFYWYRQILGQKVEFLVSFYNNEISEKSEIFDDQFSVERPDGSNFTLKIRSTKLEDSAMYFCASSRDTGEQYFGPGTRLTVT.

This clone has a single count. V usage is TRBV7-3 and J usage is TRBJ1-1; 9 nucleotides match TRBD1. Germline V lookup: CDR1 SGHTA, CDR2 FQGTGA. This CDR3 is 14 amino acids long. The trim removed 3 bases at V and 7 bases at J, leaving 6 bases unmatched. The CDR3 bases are TGTGCCAGCAGCTTCGGGGGACAGGGCGGTGAAGCTTTCTTT. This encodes CASSFGGQGGEAFF.

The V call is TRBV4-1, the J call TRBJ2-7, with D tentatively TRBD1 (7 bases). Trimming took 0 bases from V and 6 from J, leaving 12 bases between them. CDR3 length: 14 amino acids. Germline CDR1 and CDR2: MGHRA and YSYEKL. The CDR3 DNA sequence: TGCGCCAGCAGCCAAGAGACAGGGAGGTTCGAGCAGTACTTC. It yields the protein CASSQETGRFEQYF.

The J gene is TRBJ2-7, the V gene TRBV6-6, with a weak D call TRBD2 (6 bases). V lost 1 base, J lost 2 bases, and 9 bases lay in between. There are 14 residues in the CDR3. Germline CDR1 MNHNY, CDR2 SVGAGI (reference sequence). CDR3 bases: TGTGCCAGCAGTTACTTCGGGGGTCCCTACGAGCAGTACTTC. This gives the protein CASSYFGGPYEQYF.

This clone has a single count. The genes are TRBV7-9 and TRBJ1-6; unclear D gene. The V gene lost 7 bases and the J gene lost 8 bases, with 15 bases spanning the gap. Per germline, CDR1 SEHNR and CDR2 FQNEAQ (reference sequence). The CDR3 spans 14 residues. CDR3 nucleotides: TGTGCCAGCACCCGGGAGGGATTTGATTCACCCCTCCACTTT. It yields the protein CASTREGFDSPLHF.

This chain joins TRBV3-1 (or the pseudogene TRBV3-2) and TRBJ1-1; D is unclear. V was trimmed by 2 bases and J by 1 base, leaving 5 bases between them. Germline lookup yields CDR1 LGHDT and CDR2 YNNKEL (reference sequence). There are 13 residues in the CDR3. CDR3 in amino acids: CASSQTENTEAFF. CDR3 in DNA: TGTGCCAGCAGCCAAACAGAGAACACTGAAGCTTTCTTT.

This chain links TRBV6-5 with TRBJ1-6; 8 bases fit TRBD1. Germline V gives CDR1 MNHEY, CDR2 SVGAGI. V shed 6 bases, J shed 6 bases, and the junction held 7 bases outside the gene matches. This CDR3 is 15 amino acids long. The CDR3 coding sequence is TGTGCCAGCAGCCTCCTGACAGGGGTTAATTCACCCCTCCACTTT. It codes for CASSLLTGVNSPLHF.

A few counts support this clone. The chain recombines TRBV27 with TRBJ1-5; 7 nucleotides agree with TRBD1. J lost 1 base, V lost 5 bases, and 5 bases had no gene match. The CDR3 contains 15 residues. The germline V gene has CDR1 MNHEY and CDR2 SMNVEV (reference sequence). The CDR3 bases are TGTGCCAGCAGTCCCTCGGGACAGAGCAATCAGCCCCAGCATTTT. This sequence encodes CASSPSGQSNQPQHF.

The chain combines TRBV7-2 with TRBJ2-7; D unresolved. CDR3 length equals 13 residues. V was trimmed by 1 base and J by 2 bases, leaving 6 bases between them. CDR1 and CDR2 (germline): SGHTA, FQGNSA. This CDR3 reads CASSLGHTYEQYF. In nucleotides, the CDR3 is TGTGCCAGCAGCTTAGGACACACCTACGAGCAGTACTTC. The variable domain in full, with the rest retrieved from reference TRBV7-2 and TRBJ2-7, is GAGVSQSPSNKVTEKGKDVELRCDPISGHTALYWYRQSLGQGLEFLIYFQGNSAPDKSGLPSDRFSAERTGGSVSTLTIQRTQQEDSAVYLCASSLGHTYEQYFGPGTRLTVT.

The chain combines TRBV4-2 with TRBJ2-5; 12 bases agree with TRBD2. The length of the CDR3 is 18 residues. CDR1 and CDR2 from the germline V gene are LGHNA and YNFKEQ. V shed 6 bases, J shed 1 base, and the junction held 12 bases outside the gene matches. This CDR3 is CASSRLAGAFGVQETQYF. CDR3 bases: TGTGCCAGCAGTCGACTAGCGGGAGCGTTTGGGGTCCAAGAGACCCAGTACTTC.

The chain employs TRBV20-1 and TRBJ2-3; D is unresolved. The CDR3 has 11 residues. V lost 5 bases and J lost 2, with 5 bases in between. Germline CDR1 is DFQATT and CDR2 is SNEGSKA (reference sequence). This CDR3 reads CSAQITDTQYF. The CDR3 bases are TGCAGTGCTCAAATCACAGATACGCAGTATTTT.

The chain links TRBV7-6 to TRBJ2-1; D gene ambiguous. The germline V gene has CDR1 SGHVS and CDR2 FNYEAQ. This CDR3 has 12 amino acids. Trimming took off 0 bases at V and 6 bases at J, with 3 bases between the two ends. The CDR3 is CASSLAANEQFF. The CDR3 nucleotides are TGTGCCAGCAGCTTAGCGGCCAATGAGCAGTTCTTC.

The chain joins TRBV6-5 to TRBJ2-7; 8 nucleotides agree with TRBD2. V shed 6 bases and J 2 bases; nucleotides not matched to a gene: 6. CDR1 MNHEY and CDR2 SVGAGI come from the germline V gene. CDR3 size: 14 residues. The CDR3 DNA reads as TGTGCCAGCAGAGGAGCGGGGGCAACCTACGAGCAGTACTTC. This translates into CASRGAGATYEQYF.

Here the CDR3 reads CASSTRVGANVLTF. The CDR3 nucleotides read TGCGCCAGCAGCACCCGGGTTGGGGCCAACGTCCTGACTTTC. V is TRBV4-3 and J is TRBJ2-6, with no clear D. The CDR3 runs 14 residues. Germline CDR1 reads LGHNA; CDR2 reads YSLEER. V was trimmed by 5 bases and J by 3 bases, leaving 8 bases between them.

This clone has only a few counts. DNA for the CDR3: TGTGCCAGCAGCGCGGGGTCTAGACGAGACTACACCTTC. Its protein is CASSAGSRRDYTF. This rearrangement joins TRBV7-9 to TRBJ1-2; D is unclear. V lost 5 bases, J lost 10 bases, and 17 bases lay in between. The CDR3 is 13 residues long. Germline CDR1 SEHNR, CDR2 FQNEAQ (reference sequence).

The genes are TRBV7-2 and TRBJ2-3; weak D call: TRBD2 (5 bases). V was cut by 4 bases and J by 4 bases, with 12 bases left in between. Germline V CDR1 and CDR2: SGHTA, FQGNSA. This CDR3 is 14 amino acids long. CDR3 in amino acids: CASSWVGVADTQYF. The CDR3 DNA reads TGTGCCAGCAGCTGGGTGGGAGTAGCAGATACGCAGTATTTT.

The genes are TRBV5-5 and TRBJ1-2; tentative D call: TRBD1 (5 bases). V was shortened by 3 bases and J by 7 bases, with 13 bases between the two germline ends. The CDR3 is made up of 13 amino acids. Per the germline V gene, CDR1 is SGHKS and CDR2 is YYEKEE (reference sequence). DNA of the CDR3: TGTGCCAGCAGCTCCCCCGAGGGACTTGGCTACACCTTC. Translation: CASSSPEGLGYTF.

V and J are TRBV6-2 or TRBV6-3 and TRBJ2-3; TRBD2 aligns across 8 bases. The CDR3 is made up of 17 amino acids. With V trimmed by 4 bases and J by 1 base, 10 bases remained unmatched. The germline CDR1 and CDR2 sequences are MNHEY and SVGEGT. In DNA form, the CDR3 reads TGTGCCAGCAGTTCCCCCGGGGGGGGAATTGGCACAGATACGCAGTATTTT. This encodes CASSSPGGGIGTDTQYF.

The CDR3 spells CASSSDRVRQPQHF. The CDR3 nucleotides are TGCGCCAGCAGCTCCGACAGGGTCAGGCAGCCCCAGCATTTT. V is TRBV4-3 and J is TRBJ1-5; 7 bases match TRBD1. The CDR3 length is 14 residues. J was trimmed by 7 bases and V by 5 bases; bases with no gene match: 8. The germline V gene encodes CDR1 LGHNA and CDR2 YSLEER.

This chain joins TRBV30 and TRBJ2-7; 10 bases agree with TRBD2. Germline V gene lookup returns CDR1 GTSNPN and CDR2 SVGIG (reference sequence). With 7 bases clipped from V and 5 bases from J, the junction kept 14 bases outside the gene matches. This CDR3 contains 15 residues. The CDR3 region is CAYTLGTSEINEQYF. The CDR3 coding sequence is TGTGCCTATACCTTAGGGACTAGCGAAATCAACGAGCAGTACTTC.

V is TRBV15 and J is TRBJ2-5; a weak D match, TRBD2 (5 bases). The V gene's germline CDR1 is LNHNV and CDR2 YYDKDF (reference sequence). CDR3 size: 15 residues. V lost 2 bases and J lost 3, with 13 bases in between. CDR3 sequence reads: CATSRQPGIEETQYF. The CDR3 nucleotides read TGTGCCACCAGCAGACAACCCGGGATCGAAGAGACCCAGTACTTC.

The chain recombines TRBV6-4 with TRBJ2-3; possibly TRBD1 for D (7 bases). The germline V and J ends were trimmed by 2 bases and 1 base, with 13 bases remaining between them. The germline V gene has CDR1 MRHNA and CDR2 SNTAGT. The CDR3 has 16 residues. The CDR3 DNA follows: TGTGCCAGCAGTGACGCGGGACAGCCATGCACAGATACGCAGTATTTT. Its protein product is CASSDAGQPCTDTQYF.

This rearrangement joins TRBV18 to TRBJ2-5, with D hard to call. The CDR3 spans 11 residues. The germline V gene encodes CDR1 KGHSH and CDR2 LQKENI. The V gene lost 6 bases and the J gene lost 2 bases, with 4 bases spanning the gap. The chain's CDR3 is CASSRQETQYF. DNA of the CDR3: TGTGCCAGCTCGCGGCAAGAGACCCAGTACTTC.

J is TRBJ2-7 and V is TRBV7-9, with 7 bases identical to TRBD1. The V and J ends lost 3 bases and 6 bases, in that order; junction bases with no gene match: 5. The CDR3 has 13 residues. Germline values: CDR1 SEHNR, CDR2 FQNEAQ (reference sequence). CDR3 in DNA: TGTGCCAGCAGCTTTGGACAGGTGAGCGAGCAGTACTTC. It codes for CASSFGQVSEQYF.

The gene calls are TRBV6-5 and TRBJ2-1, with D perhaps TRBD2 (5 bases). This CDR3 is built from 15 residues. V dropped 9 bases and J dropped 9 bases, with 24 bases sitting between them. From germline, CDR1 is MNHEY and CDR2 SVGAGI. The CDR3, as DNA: TGTGCCAGTCGGAGACTTGGGATTTCTGGAGGTGAGCAGTTCTTC. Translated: CASRRLGISGGEQFF.

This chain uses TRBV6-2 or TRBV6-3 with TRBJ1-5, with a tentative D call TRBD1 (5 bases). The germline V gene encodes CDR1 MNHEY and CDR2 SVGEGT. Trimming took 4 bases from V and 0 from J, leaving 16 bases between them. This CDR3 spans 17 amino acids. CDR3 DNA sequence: TGTGCCAGCAGTTCGGCAGGGTGGGGTCATAGCAATCAGCCCCAGCATTTT. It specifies CASSSAGWGHSNQPQHF.